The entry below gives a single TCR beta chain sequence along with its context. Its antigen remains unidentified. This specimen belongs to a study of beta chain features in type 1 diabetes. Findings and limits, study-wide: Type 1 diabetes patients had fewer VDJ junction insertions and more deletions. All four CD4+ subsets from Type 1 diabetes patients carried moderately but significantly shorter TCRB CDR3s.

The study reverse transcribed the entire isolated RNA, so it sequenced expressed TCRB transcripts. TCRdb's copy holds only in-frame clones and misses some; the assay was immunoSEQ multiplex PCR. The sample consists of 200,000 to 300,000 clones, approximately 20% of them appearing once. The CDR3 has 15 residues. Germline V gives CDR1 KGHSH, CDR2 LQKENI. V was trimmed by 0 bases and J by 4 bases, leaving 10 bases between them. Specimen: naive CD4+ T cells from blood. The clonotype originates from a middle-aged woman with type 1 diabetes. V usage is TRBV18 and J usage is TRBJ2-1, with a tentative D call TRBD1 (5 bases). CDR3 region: CASSPPFKGYNEQFF. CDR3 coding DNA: TGTGCCAGCTCACCACCGTTTAAGGGGTACAATGAGCAGTTCTTC. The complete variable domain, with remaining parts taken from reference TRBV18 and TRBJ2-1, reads NAGVMQNPRHLVRRRGQEARLRCSPMKGHSHVYWYRQLPEEGLKFMVYLQKENIIDESGMPKERFSAEFPKEGPSILRIQQVVRGDSAAYFCASSPPFKGYNEQFFGPGTRLTVL.